Listed here are 5 T cell receptor beta chains from one sample, sequenced in a study of read filtering for tumor transcriptome and immune sequencing. The library was built from roughly 400 ng RNA with molecular barcoded adaptors for alpha/delta and beta/gamma chains. TCRdb passed the reads through MiXCR, listing each CDR3 protein once. The sample gives tens of thousands of distinct CDR3 sequences, about 15% of which show up once; about 44% is in the top ten. Sequenced material: a population of CD138-negative cells sorted from bone marrow. The origin of the receptors is a donor at least 40 years old with multiple myeloma.

This clonotype occurred many times. The rearrangement uses TRBV20-1 and TRBJ1-2; TRBD1 might be the D (5 bases). Trimming removed 5 bases at V and 6 bases at J, with 13 bases between. Per the germline V gene, CDR1 is DFQATT and CDR2 is SNEGSKA (reference sequence). The CDR3 spans 12 residues. CDR3 sequence (DNA): TGCAGTGCTGAACAGGTCCAGGATGGCTACACCTTC. Its protein is CSAEQVQDGYTF.

This clonotype appeared a few times. CDR3 sequence reads: CATSRDFASAETQYF. The CDR3 DNA reads TGTGCCACCAGCAGAGATTTTGCGTCCGCAGAGACCCAGTACTTC. The chain joins TRBV15 to TRBJ2-5, with unresolved D. The length of the CDR3 is 15 residues. With 0 bases removed from V and 4 bases from J, the gap between germline ends came to 12 bases. Looked up from germline, CDR1 is LNHNV and CDR2 is YYDKDF (reference sequence).

This clonotype has a count of ten or more. The rearrangement links TRBV20-1 to TRBJ1-5; maybe TRBD1 (5 bases). The CDR3 runs to 15 residues. Trimming stripped 1 base from V and 4 bases from J, with 14 bases between. Germline CDR1 DFQATT, CDR2 SNEGSKA (reference sequence). The chain's CDR3 is CSARAPGGGNQPQHF. CDR3 coding DNA: TGCAGTGCTAGAGCGCCTGGGGGAGGGAATCAGCCCCAGCATTTT.

Many counts were recorded for this clonotype. The chain employs TRBV3-1 and TRBJ2-2; 8 bases line up with TRBD2. Losses at the gene ends were 3 bases for V and 7 bases for J; bases not matched to a gene: 4. Germline V gene sequence: CDR1 LGHDT, CDR2 YNNKEL (reference sequence). There are 14 residues in the CDR3. CDR3 sequence: CASSQGLGDGELFF. The CDR3 nucleotides read TGTGCCAGCAGCCAGGGACTAGGGGACGGGGAGCTGTTTTTT.

The table lists this clonotype with many counts. The CDR3 nucleotides read TGTGCCACCAGTGATTCAACTGCTAGCGGGACCTACAATGAGCAGTTCTTC. It is translated as CATSDSTASGTYNEQFF. The J gene is TRBJ2-1, the V gene TRBV24-1, with 9 positions matching TRBD2. V lost 2 bases and J lost 2; bases outside the gene matches: 6. Per germline, CDR1 KGHDR and CDR2 SFDVKD. The CDR3 runs to 17 residues.